This T cell receptor beta chain comes out of a study of technical replicates of blood from a handful of donors. Germline V gene sequence: CDR1 MNHEY, CDR2 SVGAGI. The CDR3 runs 15 residues. The ends were cut back, 8 bases at V and 0 bases at J, with 15 bases in the middle. The protocol was immunoSEQ multiplex PCR, while the TCRdb copy is restricted to in-frame clones and leaves out a portion. The data hold approximately 95,000 clones, with 85% to 95% observed a single time. This sequence was found in a human donor in good health. This rearrangement joins TRBV6-5 to TRBJ2-3; perhaps TRBD1 as D (6 bases). Sequencing was performed on T cells isolated from PBMCs. The CDR3 spells CASQDWTESTDTQYF. CDR3 DNA: TGTGCCAGCCAAGATTGGACAGAAAGCACAGATACGCAGTATTTT.